This TCR beta chain was sequenced for a study of OX40 agonist ivuxolimab in advanced cancers. Study overall: Each dose-escalation patient presented with hepatocellular carcinoma, melanoma, renal cell or head and neck cancer.

With 6 bases clipped from V and 4 bases from J, the junction kept 11 bases outside the gene matches. The V gene's germline CDR1 is MRHNA and CDR2 SNTAGT. There are 15 residues in the CDR3. Sequencing was performed with immunoSEQ multiplex PCR; in TCRdb, only in-frame clones are kept and a portion is missing. The sample contains some 130,000 clones, approximately 94% of which appear only once. The receptor was isolated from an adult with an advanced solid tumor such as melanoma, head and neck, liver or kidney cancer. The J gene is TRBJ1-2, the V gene TRBV6-4; TRBD1 matches 7 bases. Sequencing was performed on CD4+ or CD8+ T cells sorted from blood, taken in a trial of the OX40 agonist ivuxolimab. Written as DNA, the CDR3 is TGTGCCAGCAGCCCATTGAGGGGGCAAGGCTATGGCTACACCTTC. It translates to CASSPLRGQGYGYTF.